This T cell receptor beta chain was sequenced during a study of blood T cells in healthy people across ages. Findings and limits, study-wide: Per million T cells, TCR beta diversity dropped about linearly as age rose. PBMCs were not sorted, which prevented a conclusive comparison of naive versus antigen-experienced cells. Observed TCR beta diversity showed a strong correlation with the percentage of naive T cells as measured by flow cytometry. Long-lived donors had more naive CD4+ cells and higher diversity than aged donors.

The second PCR ran 7 to 11 cycles with a sample-barcoded 5' primer and J-beta primers. TCRdb processed the 5' RACE reads anew with MiXCR; each CDR3 protein has one entry. The sample yields about 780,000 distinct CDR3 sequences, roughly 46% seen once. A note on this clonotype: Its antigen is as yet unknown.

This TCR came from a man older than 75 in good health. Input material: blood.

CDR3 coding DNA: TGTGCCAGCAGCCACAAGACCGGGACTAGCGGACCTGTAAAAAGGCAGTACTTC. Encoded protein: CASSHKTGTSGPVKRQYF. The gene calls are TRBV3-1 and TRBJ2-5, with 11 bases lining up with TRBD2. The CDR3 sequence is 18 residues long. Unmatched junction bases numbered 20, after V lost 3 bases and J lost 11 bases. Germline V gives CDR1 LGHDT, CDR2 YNNKEL (reference sequence).